Listed here is a single T cell receptor beta chain. The antigen it recognizes is unknown. No much larger clonotype is one base removed from it; base qualities were not supplied. RNA was extracted using the RNeasy kit, and roughly 0.5 to 1 microgram was reverse transcribed with random hexamers. TCR beta CDR3 regions were amplified with the immunoSEQ multiplex PCR assay covering 54 Vbeta and 13 Jbeta segments. PCR amplification bias was corrected by using a synthetic template baseline for primer optimization and computational correction. The paper's data handling went like this. Reads were assigned to V, D and J genes according to IMGT and analyzed in immunoSEQ Analyzer, with only productive sequences retained. To calculate clonality, Shannon entropy was normalized by log2 of the number of productive unique sequences and then subtracted from one. For each patient and control, public and private clones were evaluated within the 100 most prevalent clones. A clone was defined as Susac-specific if it was absent from the healthy and MS cohorts, from approximately 980 published viral clones and from other ImmuneACCESS disease sequences. In TCRdb, the public reads were trimmed at Q25 with fastp and aligned with MiXCR, with productive beta chains retained. Every entry covers one CDR3 protein and lists the most common genes and DNA from its rows. The V and J calls come from TCRdb's annotation, not from the publication. A total of some 140,000 distinct CDR3 sequences appear in this sample, more than 85% of them only once. The ten largest clones represent roughly 0.17% of the sample.

The data stem from a study of CD8 T cells in Susac syndrome (dated by TCRdb to between 2018 and 2021). Context from the whole study: Of the Susac syndrome patients who were sequenced, 5 or 6 had clinically active disease and roughly eight were in clinical remission. At blood withdrawal, Susac syndrome patients were therapy-naive, treated with corticosteroids (with IVIg additionally given to some), or treated with IVIg alone. The study used repertoire sequencing to test whether antigen drove CD8+ T cell activation and differentiation in Susac syndrome. The clonality of the CD8+ T cell repertoire was compared across approximately eleven healthy donors, about 14 Susac syndrome patients and around 15 multiple sclerosis patients.

General study outcomes and caveats: Clonal expansion was seen in Susac syndrome CD8+ repertoires, peaking in CD8+ TEMRA cells and being greater in clinically active patients than in remitting ones. Around 16 and five Susac-specific public clones were found in the total CD8+ and CD8+ TEMRA repertoires, respectively. The number of individuals in the TCR sequencing and HLA analysis was recognized as being relatively small.

High-throughput TCR beta sequencing profiled peripheral blood CD8+ and CD4+ T cells from healthy donors, Susac syndrome patients and multiple sclerosis patients. Susac syndrome patients met recently defined diagnostic criteria for definite or probable disease. CD8+ TEMRA cells were enriched by FACS, while bulk CD8+ and CD4+ T cells were purified by magnetic negative isolation. Blood was drawn into EDTA tubes, processed within 24 hours, and PBMCs were isolated by density gradient centrifugation. PBMCs destined for TCR sequencing were cryopreserved in liquid nitrogen and later thawed in a 37 °C water bath. Purity of sorted or isolated CD4+, CD8+ and CD8+ TEMRA cells was at least 90%. Sequenced: CD8+ T cells from PBMCs. This clonotype was sampled from a human donor with Susac syndrome.

At the DNA level, the sequence is TGTGCCAGCAGCTTAGGCGGGAAGGGCACTGAAGCTTTCTTT. Its protein is CASSLGGKGTEAFF. This sequence uses TRBV7-8 and TRBJ1-1, with the D gene not clear enough to name. The CDR3 spans 14 residues, from the cysteine through the phenylalanine. Of the read, only the CDR3 DNA is kept; its 42 bases are in frame from base 1. The trim is 1 base for V and 4 bases for J, with a gap of 10 bases between the germline ends. CDR1 and CDR2, per the germline V gene, are SGHVS and FQNEAQ.